The 19 T cell receptor beta chains below come from one sample, sequenced in a study of blood T cell repertoires in COVID-19. The assay was immunoSEQ multiplex PCR, and TCRdb's table has in-frame clones only and misses some. Altogether roughly 300,000 clones are present, approximately 85% being singletons, with the ten largest covering roughly 7%. The sample was peripheral blood. These receptors originate from a human donor in a cohort sampled during active COVID-19.

There are a few counts of this clone. The V gene is TRBV30, the J gene TRBJ1-5, with a possible D match to TRBD1 (5 bases). The CDR3 has 13 residues. V was trimmed by 3 bases and J by 4 bases, leaving 10 bases between them. Germline V gene sequence: CDR1 GTSNPN, CDR2 SVGIG (reference sequence). DNA of the CDR3: TGTGCCTGGAGCACGCAGGGAAATCAGCCCCAGCATTTT. Protein sequence: CAWSTQGNQPQHF. Variable domain in full (rest from reference TRBV30 and TRBJ1-5): SQTIHQWPATLVQPVGSPLSLECTVEGTSNPNLYWYRQAAGRGLQLLFYSVGIGQISSEVPQNLSASRPQDRQFILSSKKLLLSDSGFYLCAWSTQGNQPQHFGDGTRLSIL.

In nucleotides, the CDR3 is TGTGCCAGCTCACCACAGGGAGGGGAAAGCGGGGAGCTGTTTTTT. Residues: CASSPQGGESGELFF. The gene calls are TRBV18 and TRBJ2-2; 7 bases align to TRBD2. The germline CDR1 and CDR2 sequences are KGHSH and LQKENI. The CDR3 contains 15 residues. V was pared by 1 base and J by 7 bases, with 6 bases of the junction left unmatched. Together with reference TRBV18 and TRBJ2-2, the CDR3 gives the full variable domain: NAGVMQNPRHLVRRRGQEARLRCSPMKGHSHVYWYRQLPEEGLKFMVYLQKENIIDESGMPKERFSAEFPKEGPSILRIQQVVRGDSAAYFCASSPQGGESGELFFGEGSRLTVL.

This chain joins TRBV10-3 and TRBJ1-1; 9 bases are shared with TRBD1. The CDR3 spans 15 residues. Germline CDR1 ENHRY, CDR2 SYGVKD. V dropped 3 bases and J dropped 5; count of bases not matched to a gene: 7. CDR3 sequence reads: CAISEPSTGGTEAFF. DNA of the CDR3: TGTGCCATCAGTGAACCTTCGACAGGGGGAACTGAAGCTTTCTTT.

V and J are TRBV30 and TRBJ1-2, with D unresolved. V lost 0 bases and J lost 2, with 22 bases in between. Germline V gives CDR1 GTSNPN, CDR2 SVGIG (reference sequence). The CDR3 sequence is 18 residues long. The CDR3 DNA reads TGTGCCTGGAGTGTCGAAATTACGCTCCGGACTATAAACTATGGCTACACCTTC. Protein product: CAWSVEITLRTINYGYTF.

This clone was observed a few times. V and J are TRBV11-3 and TRBJ1-1; tentatively, D is TRBD1 (6 bases). The CDR3 is made up of 14 amino acids. Trimming pared 1 base from V and 1 base from J, leaving 7 bases between. Germline values: CDR1 SGHNT, CDR2 YENEEA. Here the CDR3 DNA reads TGTGCCAGCAGCTTAGGAGGGGGGAACACTGAAGCTTTCTTT. Its translation is CASSLGGGNTEAFF.

The chain is built from TRBV12-5 and TRBJ2-2, with 10 bases identical to TRBD2. V lost 7 bases to trimming and J lost 7 bases; unmatched junction nucleotides: 6. There are 14 residues in the CDR3. CDR1 and CDR2 from the germline V gene are LGHNT and FRNRAP. CDR3 sequence (DNA): TGTGCTAGTGCCCTCCTAGCGGGGGTCGGGGAGCTGTTTTTT. Translating it yields CASALLAGVGELFF.

This clone was seen once. The gene calls are TRBV9 and TRBJ2-5; perhaps TRBD1 as D (5 bases). Germline loops: CDR1 SGDLS, CDR2 YYNGEE. The CDR3 has 14 amino acids. V shed 3 bases and J shed 5 bases, with 14 bases lying between them. This chain's CDR3 is CASSASQGGETQYF. The CDR3 DNA reads TGTGCCAGCAGCGCTTCCCAGGGTGGGGAGACCCAGTACTTC.

This chain uses TRBV27 with TRBJ2-5; 7 bases are shared with TRBD2. The CDR3 runs to 11 residues. The germline CDR1 and CDR2 sequences are MNHEY and SMNVEV (reference sequence). V was clipped by 6 bases and J by 5 bases; unmatched bases: 0. CDR3 nucleotides: TGTGCCAGCAGGGGGGGGGAGACCCAGTACTTC. Translation: CASRGGETQYF.

This rearrangement joins TRBV5-4 to TRBJ1-1; TRBD1 aligns across 10 bases. The germline CDR1 and CDR2 sequences are SGHNT and YYREEE (reference sequence). Trimming at V came to 3 bases and at J to 5 bases, leaving 7 bases not matched to a gene. CDR3 length: 15 amino acids. For the CDR3, the DNA is TGTGCCAGCAGCTGGCCGACAGGGGGCTCGACTGAAGCTTTCTTT. It is translated as CASSWPTGGSTEAFF.

This chain uses TRBV7-9 with TRBJ2-1; 13 bases match TRBD2. V gave up 1 base and J gave up 8 bases; unmatched junction bases: 2. Germline values: CDR1 SEHNR, CDR2 FQNEAQ (reference sequence). The CDR3 is 15 residues long. Here the CDR3 DNA reads TGTGCCAGCAGCTTAGGGACTAGCGGGGGTGATGAGCAGTTCTTC. This gives the protein CASSLGTSGGDEQFF.

This clone has just a few counts. V usage is TRBV19 and J usage is TRBJ2-7; 7 bases agree with TRBD2. V was clipped by 1 base and J by 0 bases; unmatched bases: 0. Germline CDR1 is LNHDA and CDR2 is SQIVND (reference sequence). The CDR3 is 14 amino acids. Here the CDR3 reads CASSIGGGSYEQYF. CDR3 nucleotides: TGTGCCAGTAGTATAGGCGGGGGCTCCTACGAGCAGTACTTC.

This chain connects TRBV6-5 to TRBJ1-1; 11 bases align to TRBD1. Trimming at V came to 7 bases and at J to 3 bases, leaving 7 bases not matched to a gene. There are 15 residues in the CDR3. CDR1 is MNHEY and CDR2 is SVGAGI in the germline V gene. CDR3 nucleotides: TGTGCCAGCACCCGGGACAGGGGGGTTGACACTGAAGCTTTCTTT. This gives the protein CASTRDRGVDTEAFF.

Note on this clone: Within the sample, other DNA sequences also encode this same CDR3. The chain employs TRBV5-4 and TRBJ2-2; 10 bases are a match to TRBD1. CDR1 is SGHNT and CDR2 is YYREEE in the germline V gene (reference sequence). The CDR3 spans 15 residues. J lost 5 bases, V lost 3 bases, and 4 bases had no gene match. The CDR3 DNA reads as TGTGCCAGCAGCTCGGGACAGGGGATTACCGGGGAGCTGTTTTTT. Its translation: CASSSGQGITGELFF. Variable domain in full (rest from reference TRBV5-4 and TRBJ2-2): ETGVTQSPTHLIKTRGQQVTLRCSSQSGHNTVSWYQQALGQGPQFIFQYYREEENGRGNFPPRFSGLQFPNYSSELNVNALELDDSALYLCASSSGQGITGELFFGEGSRLTVL.

Here the CDR3 DNA reads TGTGCCAGCAGTGAAGAAAGGGGTCCCTTGAATGGCTACACCTTC. Translated, it gives CASSEERGPLNGYTF. The J gene is TRBJ1-2, the V gene TRBV2; tentatively, D is TRBD1 (5 bases). V lost 1 base, J lost 6 bases, and 15 bases lay in between. The V gene's germline CDR1 is SNHLY and CDR2 FYNNEI. CDR3 length: 15 amino acids. Full variable domain (rest looked up from reference TRBV2 and TRBJ1-2): EPEVTQTPSHQVTQMGQEVILRCVPISNHLYFYWYRQILGQKVEFLVSFYNNEISEKSEIFDDQFSVERPDGSNFTLKIRSTKLEDSAMYFCASSEERGPLNGYTFGSGTRLTVV.

This chain uses TRBV2 with TRBJ1-2, with D unresolved. The CDR3 is made up of 15 amino acids. Trimming took 3 bases from V and 8 from J, leaving 19 bases between them. Germline V gene data show CDR1 as SNHLY and CDR2 as FYNNEI. CDR3 sequence (DNA): TGTGCCAGCAGTGACCCCCAACCCCCCCCCGGGGGCTACACCTTC. As protein: CASSDPQPPPGGYTF.

The gene calls are TRBV7-3 and TRBJ1-2; 8 bases are shared with TRBD1. J was trimmed by 4 bases and V by 3 bases; bases with no gene match: 4. CDR3 length: 14 residues. Germline V gene data show CDR1 as SGHTA and CDR2 as FQGTGA. The CDR3 loop reads CASSLTGDGYGYTF. CDR3 DNA: TGTGCCAGCAGCTTGACAGGGGACGGCTATGGCTACACCTTC.

The chain is built from TRBV2 and TRBJ2-5; TRBD2 matches at 12 bases. This CDR3 spans 17 amino acids. The V and J ends lost 5 bases and 1 base, in that order; junction bases with no gene match: 8. Germline V gene lookup returns CDR1 SNHLY and CDR2 FYNNEI. The CDR3 spells CASSTQGLAGLQETQYF. The CDR3 DNA follows: TGTGCCAGCAGTACTCAAGGACTAGCGGGGCTCCAAGAGACCCAGTACTTC. The full variable domain, with the rest looked up from reference TRBV2 and TRBJ2-5, is EPEVTQTPSHQVTQMGQEVILRCVPISNHLYFYWYRQILGQKVEFLVSFYNNEISEKSEIFDDQFSVERPDGSNFTLKIRSTKLEDSAMYFCASSTQGLAGLQETQYFGPGTRLLVL.

This clone has a handful of counts. The CDR3 bases are TGTGCCACCAGTGGCAAAACAGGGGTGGTCAATCAGCCCCAGCATTTT. This sequence encodes CATSGKTGVVNQPQHF. The rearrangement uses TRBV24-1 and TRBJ1-5; 7 bases map to TRBD1. This CDR3 is built from 16 residues. Germline V lookup: CDR1 KGHDR, CDR2 SFDVKD. The V and J ends lost 5 bases and 3 bases, in that order; junction bases with no gene match: 9.

The V call is TRBV18, the J call TRBJ2-1, with 7 bases lining up with TRBD2. Losses at the gene ends were 2 bases for V and 8 bases for J; bases not matched to a gene: 6. Looked up from germline, CDR1 is KGHSH and CDR2 is LQKENI. The CDR3 consists of 14 residues. The CDR3 spells CASSPVTSSDEQFF. The CDR3 DNA reads as TGTGCCAGCTCACCAGTGACTAGCTCCGATGAGCAGTTCTTC.